This T cell receptor beta chain was identified during a study of cytomegalovirus exposure and HLA in healthy donors. Primers included in the PCR were 60 Vbeta and 13 Jbeta primers. Sequenced by immunoSEQ multiplex PCR; TCRdb stores in-frame clones only, minus some. The data hold more than 95,000 clones, with less than 90% observed a single time. V was trimmed by 5 bases and J by 6 bases, leaving 22 bases between them. The germline CDR1 and CDR2 sequences are SGHAT and FQNNGV. This CDR3 is 16 amino acids long. The chain has TRBV11-2 and TRBJ1-2, with D possibly being TRBD1 (5 bases). The sample consisted of PBMCs. This clonotype was obtained from a man between 18 and 29 years old in good health and CMV-seropositive. The CDR3 spells CASSPGGGAGSDGYTF. In DNA form, the CDR3 reads TGTGCCAGCAGCCCGGGTGGCGGGGCTGGGTCGGATGGCTACACCTTC.